Described below is a single T cell receptor (beta chain) sequence and its context. This clonotype was counted at least ten times. What this receptor recognizes is not known. Base qualities are not provided; no much larger clone lies one nucleotide away. What the time point label conveys for this sample: patch test 2, 6 weeks after DPC sensitization. The sample's treatment or condition label, decoded: therapeutic diphenylcyclopropenone sensitization with weekly scalp DPC. At each patch-test visit, blood was drawn before the patch test was applied. Eligible patients were aged 18 to 70, diagnosed with alopecia, deemed suitable for DPC therapy, and excluded if pregnant. Total RNA was extracted from unfractionated whole blood that had been collected in Tempus Blood RNA tubes. The cysteine opens and the phenylalanine closes a CDR3 of 13 amino acids. This entry keeps only the CDR3 DNA: 39 bases, framed from base 1. V drops 0 bases and J drops 5 bases, leaving 8 bases in between. In the germline V gene, CDR1 corresponds to MGHRA and CDR2 to YSYEKL.

This record comes from a study of human T cells and chemical hapten exposure (dated by TCRdb to the early 2020s). As for the study more broadly: For sensitization, 2% DPC in acetone was applied to a 2 cm by 2 cm area of upper inner arm skin. Throughout the study period of roughly 24 weeks, patients also received therapeutic DPC doses to the scalp every week. Patch tests used Finn chambers with 0.01% DPC on the upper back, scored after 6 days by International Contact Dermatitis Research Group standards. The patient cohort, mostly female, included alopecia areata with under or over 50% scalp involvement, alopecia totalis and alopecia universalis. Libraries were pooled for sequencing, and variation in per-sample TCR yields was attributed mainly to small differences in library volumes within the pool. This study followed changes in the peripheral blood TCR repertoire in vivo during primary and secondary sensitization of alopecia patients to the hapten diphenylcyclopropenone (DPC). Patient blood was sampled pre-sensitization (week 0) and at 2, 6 and about 24 weeks after DPC sensitization. Some 29 alopecia patients gave blood for TCR sequencing at one to four time points (pre-sensitization, 2, 6 and 24 weeks).

Library method: RACE. Sequencing was performed on a NextSeq 500. During library preparation, unique molecular identifiers were attached to individual cDNA molecules so that TCRs could be counted in a quantitative, reproducible way. For every blood RNA sample, sequencing covered both the TCR alpha and TCR beta chains. As for how the authors treated the data: Samples had a median of roughly 87,000 TCRs, with a range from roughly 23,224 to 700,000. The Decombinator software suite was used to annotate V, J and CDR3 in the TCR reads. For PS versus PT1 abundance plots, all samples were subsampled to the same number of TCRs (28,000). TCRs were defined as expanded if absent before sensitization and observed at least eight times at the 2-week time point. TCRdb reran the public reads through fastp at Q25 and MiXCR, keeping productive beta chains. Each CDR3 protein gets just one entry, which takes the most common genes and DNA from the rows behind it. These V and J calls are TCRdb output, not the study's own analysis. The sample has tens of thousands of distinct CDR3 sequences on record, 10% of them singletons. Of the sample, approximately 7% is held by the ten largest clones.

Paper-wide results and their limitations: Patch test score was positively correlated with the number of PT1 expanded TCRs, with significance at thresholds 8, 16 and 32 but not at 4. DPC sensitization did not change how many TCRs were above 1 in 1000 frequency, and no evidence was found of alterations in global repertoire structure. Compared with pre-sensitization or healthy control sets, expanded TCRs formed significantly more large CDR3 similarity clusters, which is consistent with antigen-driven responses. After repeated subsampling, changes were observed in the strength of the expansion versus patch-test correlation and in the threshold at which the correlation became significant. All patients had alopecia, a presumed autoimmune disease, so their immune response might differ from that of healthy individuals.

Rearrangement joined TRBV4-1 to TRBJ2-7, with the D gene too uncertain to name. The TCR originated in a woman between 45 and 65 years old with alopecia areata. Some clones in this sample may be carry-over from other donors' samples. The source was whole blood, collected in connection with sensitization to the hapten diphenylcyclopropenone (DPC). The DNA sequence is TGCGCCAGCAGCCAAGAACGTAACGACGAGCAGTACTTC. It specifies CASSQERNDEQYF.